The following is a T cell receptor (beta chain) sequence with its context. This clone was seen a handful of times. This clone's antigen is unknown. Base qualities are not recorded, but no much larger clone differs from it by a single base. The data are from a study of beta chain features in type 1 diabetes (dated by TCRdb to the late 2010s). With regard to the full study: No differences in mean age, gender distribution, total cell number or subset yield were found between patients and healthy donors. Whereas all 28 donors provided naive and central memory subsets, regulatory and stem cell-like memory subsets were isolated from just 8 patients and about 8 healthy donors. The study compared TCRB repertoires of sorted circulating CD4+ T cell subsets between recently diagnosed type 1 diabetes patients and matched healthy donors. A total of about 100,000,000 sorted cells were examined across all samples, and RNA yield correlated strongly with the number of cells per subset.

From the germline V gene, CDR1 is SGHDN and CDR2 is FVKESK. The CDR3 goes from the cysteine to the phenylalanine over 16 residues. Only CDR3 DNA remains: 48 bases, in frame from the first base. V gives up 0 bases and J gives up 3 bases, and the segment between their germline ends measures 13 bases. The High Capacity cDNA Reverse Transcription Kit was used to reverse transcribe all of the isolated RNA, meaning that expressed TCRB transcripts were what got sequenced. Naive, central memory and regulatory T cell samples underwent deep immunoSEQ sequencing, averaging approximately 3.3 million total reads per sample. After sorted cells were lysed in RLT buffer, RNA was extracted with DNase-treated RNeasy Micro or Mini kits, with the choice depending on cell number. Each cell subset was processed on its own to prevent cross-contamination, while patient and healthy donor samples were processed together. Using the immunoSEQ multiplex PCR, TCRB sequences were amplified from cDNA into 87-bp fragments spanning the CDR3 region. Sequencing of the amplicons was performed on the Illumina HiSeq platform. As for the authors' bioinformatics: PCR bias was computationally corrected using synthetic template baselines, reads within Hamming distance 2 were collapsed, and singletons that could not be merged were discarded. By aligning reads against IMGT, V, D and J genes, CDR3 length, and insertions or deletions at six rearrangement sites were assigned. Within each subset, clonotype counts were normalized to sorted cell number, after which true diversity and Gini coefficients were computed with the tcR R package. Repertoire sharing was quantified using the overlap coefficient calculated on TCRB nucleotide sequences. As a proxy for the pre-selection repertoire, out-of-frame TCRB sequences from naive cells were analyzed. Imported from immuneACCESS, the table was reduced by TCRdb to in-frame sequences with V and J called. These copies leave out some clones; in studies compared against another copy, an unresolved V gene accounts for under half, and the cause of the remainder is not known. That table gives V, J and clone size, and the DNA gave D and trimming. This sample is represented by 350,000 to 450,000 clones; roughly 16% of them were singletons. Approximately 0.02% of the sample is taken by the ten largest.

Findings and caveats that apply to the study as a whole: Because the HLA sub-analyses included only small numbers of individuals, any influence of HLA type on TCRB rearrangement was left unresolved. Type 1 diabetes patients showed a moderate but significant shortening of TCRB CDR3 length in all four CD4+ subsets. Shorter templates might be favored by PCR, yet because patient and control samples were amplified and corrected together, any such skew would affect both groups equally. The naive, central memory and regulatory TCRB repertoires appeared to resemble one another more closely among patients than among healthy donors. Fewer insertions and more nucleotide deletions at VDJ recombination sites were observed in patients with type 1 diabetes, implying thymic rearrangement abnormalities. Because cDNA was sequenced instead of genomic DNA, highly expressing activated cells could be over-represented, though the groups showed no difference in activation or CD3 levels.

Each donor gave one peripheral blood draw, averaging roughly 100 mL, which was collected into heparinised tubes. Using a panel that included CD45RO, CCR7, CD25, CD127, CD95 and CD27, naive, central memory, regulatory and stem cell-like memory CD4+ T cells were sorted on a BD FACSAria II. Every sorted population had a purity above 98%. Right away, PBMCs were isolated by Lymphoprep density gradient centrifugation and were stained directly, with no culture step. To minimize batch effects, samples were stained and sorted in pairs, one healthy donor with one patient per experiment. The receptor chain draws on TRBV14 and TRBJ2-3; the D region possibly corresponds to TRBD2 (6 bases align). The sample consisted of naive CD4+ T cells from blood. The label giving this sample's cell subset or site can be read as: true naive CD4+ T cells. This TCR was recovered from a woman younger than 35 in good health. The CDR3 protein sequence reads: CASSQDSGVQTDTQYF. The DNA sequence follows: TGTGCCAGCAGCCAAGATTCGGGGGTTCAGACAGATACGCAGTATTTT.